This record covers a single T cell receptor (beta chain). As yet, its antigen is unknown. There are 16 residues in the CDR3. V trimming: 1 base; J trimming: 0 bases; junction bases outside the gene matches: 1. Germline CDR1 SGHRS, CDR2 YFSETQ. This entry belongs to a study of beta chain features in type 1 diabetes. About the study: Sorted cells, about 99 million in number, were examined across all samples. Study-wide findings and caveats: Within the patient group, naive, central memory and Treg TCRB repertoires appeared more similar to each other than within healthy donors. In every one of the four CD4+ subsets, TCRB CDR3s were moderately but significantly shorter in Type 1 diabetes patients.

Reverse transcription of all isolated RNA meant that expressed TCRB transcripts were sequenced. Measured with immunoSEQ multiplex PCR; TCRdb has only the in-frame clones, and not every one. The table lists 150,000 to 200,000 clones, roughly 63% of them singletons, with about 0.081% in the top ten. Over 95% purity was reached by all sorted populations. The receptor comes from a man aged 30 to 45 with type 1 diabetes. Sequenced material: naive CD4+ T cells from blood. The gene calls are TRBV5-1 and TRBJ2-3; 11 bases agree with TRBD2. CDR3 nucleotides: TGCGCCAGCAGCTTGACTAGCGGGGGAAGCACAGATACGCAGTATTTT. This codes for CASSLTSGGSTDTQYF.